This T cell receptor beta chain was identified during a study of blood T cell repertoires in COVID-19 (TCRdb year 2020). Describing the broader study: Samples covering the acute and convalescent phases of COVID-19 were provided by collaborators in the United States, Italy and Spain. The material from the prospective study consisted of cDNA or gDNA derived from T cells, B-cell-depleted T cells, or PBMCs. Deeply sampled blood TCRbeta repertoires from subjects exposed to, actively infected with, or recovered from COVID-19 were included in the dataset. A freely available public database, intended as a resource for researchers studying the immune response to SARS-CoV-2, is where the repertoires were released. Samples were obtained from the ongoing ImmuneRACE study (first 160 participants) and from over 1,000 subjects provided by 6 global collaborators. Nearly every sample came with metadata listing a de-identified subject ID, COVID-19 status, age in years and sex. Where available, HLA class I and class II types were taken from metadata supplied by the sample provider and were not determined by assay-based typing. Broad study findings and their caveats: The quantity of clinical and demographic metadata differed by source and by participant and was supplied without curation.

TCRbeta CDR3 regions were amplified from genomic DNA using the immunoSEQ Assay, a bias-controlled multiplex PCR. Turning to the authors' computational methods: The number of nucleated cells in each sample was estimated from the amplification of reference gene primers within the assay. To quantify the absolute abundance of each unique TCRbeta CDR3 rearrangement, sequence reads were collapsed and filtered. Productive Simpson clonality was computed per sample as the square root of Simpson's diversity index over productive rearrangements. Entries here come from immuneACCESS through TCRdb and include only in-frame sequences with V and J called. Some clones fail to appear in such tables; in the studies checked, an unresolved V gene covers under half of the shortfall, and the cause of the remainder is unknown. For V, J and clone size, that table is used; D and trimming come from the DNA. The sample includes some 250,000 clones, with roughly 86% observed a single time. The top ten clonotypes cover roughly 3% of the sample.

From the cysteine through the phenylalanine, the CDR3 covers 14 amino acids. The kept DNA is CDR3 alone, 42 bases in frame from the first base. V lost 4 bases and J lost 5 bases, and the count of bases not matched to a germline gene is 7. The germline V gene provides CDR1 SGHTA and CDR2 FQGTGA. This clone appeared a few times. Which antigen it targets is not known. Per-base qualities were not stored, and no clone one base away is much larger. Samples from volunteer blood donors who had recovered from COVID-19 were contributed by a second Seattle source. Whole blood was collected in K2EDTA tubes by collaborating institutions according to the institutions' own protocols. For TCRbeta analysis, collaborators shipped samples in one of three forms: frozen whole blood, isolated PBMCs, or DNA extracted from either of those sample types.

This TCR was sampled from a woman aged 25 to 39 who had recovered from COVID-19. The chain is made from TRBV7-3 and TRBJ2-7; TRBD1 fits 8 bases in the junction. The sample taken for sequencing was peripheral blood. The CDR3 region: CASSSGQGMDEQYF. The sequenced DNA is TGTGCCAGCAGCTCCGGACAGGGAATGGACGAGCAGTACTTC.